The entry that follows covers one T cell receptor (beta chain) sequence. V lost 1 base to trimming and J lost 0 bases; unmatched junction nucleotides: 5. This CDR3 spans 18 amino acids. The germline V gene has CDR1 KGHSH and CDR2 LQKENI. Measured with immunoSEQ multiplex PCR; TCRdb has only the in-frame clones, and not every one. The sample lists about 1.5 million clones; approximately 96% were seen once. This entry comes from a study of shared clonotypes between healthy human individuals. The V gene is TRBV18, the J gene TRBJ2-2; 10 bases match TRBD2. Sample: naive CD4+ T cells sorted from blood. Sample subset: CD45RA+ positively selected. The sequence was collected from a man between 25 and 39 years old in good health. Here the CDR3 reads CASSPRTSGAPNTGELFF. Here the CDR3 DNA reads TGTGCCAGCTCACCACGAACTAGCGGGGCTCCGAACACCGGGGAGCTGTTTTTT.